This T cell receptor (beta chain) was captured by sequencing in a study of cytomegalovirus exposure and HLA in healthy donors. In regard to this clone: As yet, its antigen is unknown.

Study-level findings and limits: A later analysis linked a missense variant in DCLRE1C to the trimming of TCR beta V and J genes. As a later analysis showed, several of the most significant clusters appeared to be linked to common viral pathogens.

V was trimmed by 5 bases and J by 5 bases, leaving 15 bases between them. Looked up from germline, CDR1 is PRHDT and CDR2 is FYEKMQ (reference sequence). This CDR3 spans 14 amino acids. Use of 60 Vbeta and 13 Jbeta primers characterized the PCR. Produced via immunoSEQ multiplex PCR; TCRdb's table is partial and in-frame only. The profile shows 100,000 to 150,000 clones, roughly four fifths of them singletons. The specimen was PBMCs. This rearrangement joins TRBV13 to TRBJ2-5; TRBD2 is a possible D gene (5 bases). The sequence derives from a woman aged 50 to 60 in good health and CMV-seronegative. CDR3 loop: CASSPDRTRETQYF. The CDR3 DNA reads as TGTGCCAGCAGCCCGGATCGTACTAGGGAGACCCAGTACTTC. Filled out from reference TRBV13 and TRBJ2-5, the complete variable domain reads AAGVIQSPRHLIKEKRETATLKCYPIPRHDTVYWYQQGPGQDPQFLISFYEKMQSDKGSIPDRFSAQQFSDYHSELNMSSLELGDSALYFCASSPDRTRETQYFGPGTRLLVL.